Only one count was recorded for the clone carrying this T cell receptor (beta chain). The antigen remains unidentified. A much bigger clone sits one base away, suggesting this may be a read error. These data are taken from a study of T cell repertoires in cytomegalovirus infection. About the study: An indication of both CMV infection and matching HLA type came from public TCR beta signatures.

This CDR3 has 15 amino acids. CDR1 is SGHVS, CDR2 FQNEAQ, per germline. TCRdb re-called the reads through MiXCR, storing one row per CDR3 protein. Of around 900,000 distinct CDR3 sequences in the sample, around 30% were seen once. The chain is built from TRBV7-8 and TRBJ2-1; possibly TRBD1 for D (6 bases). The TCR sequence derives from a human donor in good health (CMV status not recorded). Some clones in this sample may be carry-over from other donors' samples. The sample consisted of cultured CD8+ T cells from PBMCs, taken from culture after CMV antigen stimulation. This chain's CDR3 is CASRIRDTGANEQSF. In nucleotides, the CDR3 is TGTGCCAGCAGAATCCGGGACACCGGGGCCAATGAGCAGTCCTTC.